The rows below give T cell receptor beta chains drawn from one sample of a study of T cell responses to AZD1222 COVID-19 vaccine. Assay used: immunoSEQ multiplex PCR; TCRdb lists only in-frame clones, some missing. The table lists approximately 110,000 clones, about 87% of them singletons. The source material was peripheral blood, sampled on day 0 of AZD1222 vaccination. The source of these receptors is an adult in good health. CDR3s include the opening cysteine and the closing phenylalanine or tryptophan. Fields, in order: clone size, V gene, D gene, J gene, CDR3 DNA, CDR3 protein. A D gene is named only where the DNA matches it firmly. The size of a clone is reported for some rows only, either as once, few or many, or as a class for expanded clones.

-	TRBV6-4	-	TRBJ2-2	TGTGCCAGCCGGGAGAGCGACGCCGGGGAGCTGTTTTTT	CASRESDAGELFF
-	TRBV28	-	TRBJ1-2	TGTGCCAGCAGTCTGGGACCTAACTATGGCTACACCTTC	CASSLGPNYGYTF
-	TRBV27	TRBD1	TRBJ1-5	TGTGCCAGCAGTCCACCCGACAGGGGCAATCAGCCCCAGCATTTT	CASSPPDRGNQPQHF
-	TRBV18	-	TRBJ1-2	TGTGCCAGCGCTCTCGGGATTTCGGATGGCTACACCTTC	CASALGISDGYTF
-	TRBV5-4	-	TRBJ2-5	TGTGCCAGCAGCTTGCAGGGATCGGGGGAGACCCAGTACTTC	CASSLQGSGETQYF
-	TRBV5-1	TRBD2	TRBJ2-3	TGCGCCAGCAGCAGAGGGACTAGCGGGGTCTCAGATACGCAGTATTTT	CASSRGTSGVSDTQYF
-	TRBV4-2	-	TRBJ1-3	TGTGCCAGCAGCCAAGAGTTGCCAGGGGCTGGAAACACCATATATTTT	CASSQELPGAGNTIYF
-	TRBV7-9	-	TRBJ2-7	TGTGCCAGCAGCTTACCCCCCCCATCCGAGCAGTACTTC	CASSLPPPSEQYF
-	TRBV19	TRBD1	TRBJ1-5	TGTGCCAGTAGTATCTTAGGCGGGACAGGGGATCAGCCCCAGCATTTT	CASSILGGTGDQPQHF
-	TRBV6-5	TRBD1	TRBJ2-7	TGTGCCAGCAGTTACTCGAACAGGGGCGAGCAGTACTTC	CASSYSNRGEQYF
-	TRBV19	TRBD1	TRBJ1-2	TGTGCCGGATGGGACAGGGACTATGGCTACACCTTC	CAGWDRDYGYTF
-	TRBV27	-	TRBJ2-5	TGTGCCAGCAGCTCGGACTTTCAAGAGACCCAGTACTTC	CASSSDFQETQYF
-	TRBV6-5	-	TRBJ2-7	TGTGCCAGCAGTTACAGAGGCGGAGGGGGATCCTACGAGCAGTACTTC	CASSYRGGGGSYEQYF
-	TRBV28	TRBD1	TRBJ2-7	TGTGCCAGCGCTTCGACAGGGTTCTACGAGCAGTACTTC	CASASTGFYEQYF
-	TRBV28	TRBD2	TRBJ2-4	TGTGCCAGCAGTTTAAGAACTAGCGGGAGGGCCTTTGCCAAAAACATTCAGTACTTC	CASSLRTSGRAFAKNIQYF
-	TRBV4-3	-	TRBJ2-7	TGCGCCAGCAGCCGGTTGGAGGGGGATTCGGGCTACGAGCAGTACTTC	CASSRLEGDSGYEQYF
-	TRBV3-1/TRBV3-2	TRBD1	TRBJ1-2	TGTGCCAGCAGCCAAGTGGACAGGGTATCGGATGGCTACACCTTC	CASSQVDRVSDGYTF
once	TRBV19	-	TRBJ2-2	TGTGCCATCCAGAGGGGGAATGGAGACACCGGGGAGCTGTTTTTT	CAIQRGNGDTGELFF
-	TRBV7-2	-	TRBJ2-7	TGTGCCAGCAGCCCATGGCAGGGGAGCTCCTACGAGCAGTACTTC	CASSPWQGSSYEQYF
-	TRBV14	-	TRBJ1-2	TGTGCCAGCAGCCAAGAGTGGGGTCCGAGGGGGATTCACTATGGCTACACCTTC	CASSQEWGPRGIHYGYTF
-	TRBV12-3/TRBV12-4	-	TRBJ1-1	TGTGCCAGCAGCCCTGCCCCCACTGAAGCTTTCTTT	CASSPAPTEAFF
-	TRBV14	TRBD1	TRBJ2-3	TGTGCCAGCAGTCGGACAGGGGGCGCAGATACGCAGTATTTT	CASSRTGGADTQYF
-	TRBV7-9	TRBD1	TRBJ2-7	TGTGCCAGCAGCCCAGCTCCGGGACAGGGTATGTCCTACGAGCAGTACTTC	CASSPAPGQGMSYEQYF
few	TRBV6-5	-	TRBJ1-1	TGTGCCAGCAGTTACGGGCAGGCGATGAACACTGAAGCTTTCTTT	CASSYGQAMNTEAFF
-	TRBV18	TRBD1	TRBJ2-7	TGTGCCAGCTCACCCTGGGGACAGGGCAAAGGGTACGAGCAGTACTTC	CASSPWGQGKGYEQYF
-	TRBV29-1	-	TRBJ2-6	TGCAGCGTCATTGAGAGCTCTGGGGCCAACGTCCTGACTTTC	CSVIESSGANVLTF
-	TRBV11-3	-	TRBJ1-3	TGTGCCAGCAGCTTGCCGGGGGCACTTGGAAACACCATATATTTT	CASSLPGALGNTIYF
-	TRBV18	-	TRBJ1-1	TGTGCCAGCTCAGGCGCGTTGAACACTGAAGCTTTCTTT	CASSGALNTEAFF
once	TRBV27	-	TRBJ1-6	TGTGCCAGCAGTTTAGAGGGGGGCAATTCACCCCTCCACTTT	CASSLEGGNSPLHF
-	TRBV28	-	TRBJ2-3	TGTGCCAGCAGACGGAGAAGGTACACAGATACGCAGTATTTT	CASRRRRYTDTQYF
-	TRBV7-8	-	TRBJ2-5	TGTGCCAGCAGCTTAGCTGTCGGAGATTCGGTGGAGACCCAGTACTTC	CASSLAVGDSVETQYF
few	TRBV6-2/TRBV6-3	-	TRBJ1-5	TGTGCCAGCAGTCGTCGGACTGACTATAGCAATCAGCCCCAGCATTTT	CASSRRTDYSNQPQHF
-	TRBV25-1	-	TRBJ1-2	TGTGCCAGCAGTGTGGGGTCGAACTATGGCTACACCTTC	CASSVGSNYGYTF
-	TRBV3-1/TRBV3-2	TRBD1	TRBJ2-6	TGTGCCAGCAGCCAAGATGGGACAGGGGGGGCCCGCTCTGGGGCCAACGTCCTGACTTTC	CASSQDGTGGARSGANVLTF
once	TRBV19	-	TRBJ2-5	TGTGCCAGTAGAAGGGTCGGGGAGACCCAGTACTTC	CASRRVGETQYF
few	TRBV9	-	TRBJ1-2	TGTGCCAGCAGCCAGACCACCACTTTCTATGGCTACACCTTC	CASSQTTTFYGYTF
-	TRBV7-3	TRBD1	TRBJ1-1	TGTGCCAGCAGCCCTGACAGGGGCGCTGAAGCTTTCTTT	CASSPDRGAEAFF
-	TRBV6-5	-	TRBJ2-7	TGTGCCAGCAGTTACTCATCCCGGGGGCGAGCCTACGAGCAGTACTTC	CASSYSSRGRAYEQYF
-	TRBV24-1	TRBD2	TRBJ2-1	TGTGCCACCAGTGATCACATAGGACTAGCGGGGGGTAGAGGCAATGAGCAGTTCTTC	CATSDHIGLAGGRGNEQFF
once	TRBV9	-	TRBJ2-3	TGTGCCAGCAGCGTAGAATCTCTTCGGGATACGCAGTATTTT	CASSVESLRDTQYF
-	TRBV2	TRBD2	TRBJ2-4	TGTGCCAGCAGTGATGCCGCGAGCGGGGAAGCCAAAAACATTCAGTACTTC	CASSDAASGEAKNIQYF
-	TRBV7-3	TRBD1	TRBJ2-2	TGTGCCAGCAGCCTGTCGGGACAGACGACCGGGGAGCTGTTTTTT	CASSLSGQTTGELFF
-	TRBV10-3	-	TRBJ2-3	TGTGCCATCAGTGACCCCTACTCTTCAGATACGCAGTATTTT	CAISDPYSSDTQYF
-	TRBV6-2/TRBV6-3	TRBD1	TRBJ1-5	TGTGCCAGCAGCCGCAGGGGGCAGATTCAGCCCCAGCATTTT	CASSRRGQIQPQHF
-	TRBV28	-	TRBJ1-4	TGTGCCAGCAGTTTATCTAATATAAAAAGGGGGGTTGAAAAACTGTTTTTT	CASSLSNIKRGVEKLFF
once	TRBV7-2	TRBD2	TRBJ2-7	TGTGCCAGCAGCACTACCGGGACTAGCGGCACCTACGAGCAGTACTTC	CASSTTGTSGTYEQYF
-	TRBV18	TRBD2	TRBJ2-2	TGTGCCAGCCCCAGGGAGGGCCAAAATTCGGGGACCGGGGAGCTGTTTTTT	CASPREGQNSGTGELFF
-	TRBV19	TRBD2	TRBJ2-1	TGTGCCAGTAGTCCTAGCGGGAGCTCCTACAATGAGCAGTTCTTC	CASSPSGSSYNEQFF
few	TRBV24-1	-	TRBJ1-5	TGTGCCACCCGGGGGGGAGACAGACAGCCCCAGCATTTT	CATRGGDRQPQHF